These 15 T cell receptor beta chains share one sample of origin, sequenced in a study of control samples from healthy donors and cancer patients. Sequencing was performed with immunoSEQ multiplex PCR; in TCRdb, only in-frame clones are kept and a portion is missing. The sample carries 400,000 to 450,000 clones, around 90% recorded once. Sequencing used PBMCs. The receptors originated from a man aged 35 to 55 with head and neck cancer.

As to this clone: Different DNA sequences within this sample yield the same CDR3. The chain couples TRBV7-8 to TRBJ1-5; D unclear. In germline, CDR1 is SGHVS, CDR2 FQNEAQ. V lost 1 base and J lost 2, with 12 bases in between. The CDR3 contains 16 residues. The CDR3 loop is CASSLVMGRGNQPQHF. DNA for the CDR3: TGTGCCAGCAGCTTAGTGATGGGCCGTGGCAATCAGCCCCAGCATTTT.

This clone has only one observation. The V call is TRBV2, the J call TRBJ2-3; unclear D gene. The germline V gene has CDR1 SNHLY and CDR2 FYNNEI. Trimming stripped 1 base from V and 14 bases from J, with 10 bases between. CDR3 size: 11 residues. The CDR3 DNA reads as TGTGCCAGCAGTGAAGGGCAGATCGGGTATTTT. Its protein product is CASSEGQIGYF.

J is TRBJ2-3 and V is TRBV5-1; possible D gene TRBD1, 5 bases. The ends were cut back, 2 bases at V and 2 bases at J, with 9 bases in the middle. The CDR3 spans 14 residues. Germline V lookup: CDR1 SGHRS, CDR2 YFSETQ. The CDR3 sequence is CASSLLGATDTQYF. Here the CDR3 DNA reads TGCGCCAGCAGCTTATTAGGGGCCACAGATACGCAGTATTTT.

The chain links TRBV9 to TRBJ2-7, with D unclear. Germline lookup yields CDR1 SGDLS and CDR2 YYNGEE. CDR3 length: 14 residues. Trimming removed 4 bases from V and 5 bases from J, with 16 bases in between. In nucleotides, the CDR3 is TGTGCCAGCAGCCCCGGACCTCCCATTAACGAGCAGTACTTC. This codes for CASSPGPPINEQYF.

The rearrangement uses TRBV28 and TRBJ1-2; 8 nucleotides align to TRBD1. Per germline, CDR1 MDHEN and CDR2 SYDVKM. This CDR3 is built from 16 residues. Trimming removed 7 bases from V and 8 bases from J; junction bases left unmatched: 18. This CDR3 is CASIRLEIQGAGGYTF. The CDR3 bases are TGTGCCAGCATCCGTCTCGAAATCCAGGGGGCAGGGGGCTACACCTTC.

This chain's CDR3 is CASSFNNSPLHF. The DNA for the CDR3 is TGTGCCAGCAGCTTTAATAATTCACCCCTCCACTTT. The chain recombines TRBV5-5 with TRBJ1-6; D is undetermined. CDR1 is SGHKS and CDR2 is YYEKEE in the germline V gene (reference sequence). The CDR3 is 12 amino acids. The V and J ends lost 2 bases and 5 bases respectively, with 2 bases between them.

The chain is built from TRBV19 and TRBJ2-7, with 7 bases aligning to TRBD1. With V trimmed by 4 bases and J by 3 bases, 6 bases remained unmatched. The CDR3 totals 14 residues. The germline V gene has CDR1 LNHDA and CDR2 SQIVND (reference sequence). CDR3 sequence reads: CASSTTGYNYEQYF. CDR3 in DNA: TGTGCCAGTAGTACGACAGGGTACAACTACGAGCAGTACTTC.

The chain combines TRBV2 with TRBJ1-1; a possible D gene is TRBD1 (5 bases). This CDR3 has 15 residues. V was pared by 6 bases and J by 6 bases, with 20 bases between. CDR1 is SNHLY and CDR2 is FYNNEI in the germline V gene. The CDR3: CASRGERSRVAEAFF. CDR3 in DNA: TGTGCCAGCAGGGGGGAGCGGTCCAGGGTGGCTGAAGCTTTCTTT. Combining the CDR3 with reference TRBV2 and TRBJ1-1 gives the whole variable domain EPEVTQTPSHQVTQMGQEVILRCVPISNHLYFYWYRQILGQKVEFLVSFYNNEISEKSEIFDDQFSVERPDGSNFTLKIRSTKLEDSAMYFCASRGERSRVAEAFFGQGTRLTVV.

The chain links TRBV12-3 or TRBV12-4 to TRBJ1-2, with 7 bases matching TRBD1. This CDR3 contains 13 residues. Unmatched junction bases numbered 2, after V lost 0 bases and J lost 7 bases. DNA of the CDR3: TGTGCCAGCAGTTTAGCGGGACAGAGTGGCTACACCTTC. This sequence encodes CASSLAGQSGYTF.

The chain recombines TRBV5-1 with TRBJ2-5; 8 bases line up with TRBD2. CDR1 is SGHRS, CDR2 YFSETQ, per germline. Unmatched junction bases numbered 3, after V lost 0 bases and J lost 5 bases. The CDR3 runs 14 residues. CDR3 sequence: CASSLGAGAETQYF. The CDR3 DNA follows: TGCGCCAGCAGCTTGGGAGCGGGAGCTGAGACCCAGTACTTC.

Here the CDR3 reads CASSVAGVGTEAFF. The CDR3 DNA is TGTGCCAGCAGCGTCGCGGGAGTGGGCACTGAAGCTTTCTTT. This chain links TRBV9 with TRBJ1-1; unclear D gene. The CDR3 has 14 residues. The V gene's germline CDR1 is SGDLS and CDR2 YYNGEE. Trimming took 2 bases from V and 4 from J, leaving 12 bases between them.

The chain links TRBV6-1 to TRBJ1-2, with TRBD1 matching 9 bases. CDR1 MNHNS and CDR2 SASEGT come from the germline V gene. The CDR3 runs to 16 residues. The junction had 13 bases not matched to a gene; V was cut back by 4 bases and J by 7 bases. The chain's CDR3 is CASSVANTGGASGYTF. In nucleotides, the CDR3 is TGTGCCAGCAGTGTGGCCAATACAGGGGGCGCATCTGGCTACACCTTC.

The chain couples TRBV6-6 to TRBJ1-5; possible D gene TRBD1, 5 bases. The CDR3 is 16 amino acids. V was cut by 0 bases and J by 5 bases, with 14 bases left in between. Germline values: CDR1 MNHNY, CDR2 SVGAGI (reference sequence). CDR3 residues: CASSYSNRRQDQPQHF. The CDR3 DNA reads as TGTGCCAGCAGTTACTCGAACAGGCGGCAAGATCAGCCCCAGCATTTT.

The genes are TRBV4-1 and TRBJ1-6; possible D gene TRBD1, 5 bases. V dropped 4 bases and J dropped 6 bases, with 10 bases sitting between them. Germline V gene sequence: CDR1 MGHRA, CDR2 YSYEKL. The CDR3 consists of 14 residues. CDR3 nucleotides: TGCGCCAGCAGCCCCAGGGCTGGTAATTCACCCCTCCACTTT. Protein sequence: CASSPRAGNSPLHF.

The chain employs TRBV5-1 and TRBJ2-1, with 8 bases fitting TRBD2. The CDR3 contains 15 residues. V lost 1 base, J lost 8 bases, and 8 bases stayed unmatched. Per the germline V gene, CDR1 is SGHRS and CDR2 is YFSETQ. CDR3 nucleotides: TGCGCCAGCAGCTTGACCAGCGGGAGTTTCTATGAGCAGTTCTTC. Translation gives CASSLTSGSFYEQFF.